The source of this T cell receptor (beta chain) is a study of shared clonotypes between healthy human individuals. Clones were read by immunoSEQ multiplex PCR, and TCRdb kept only the in-frame ones, dropping some. Here the sample spans millions of clones, approximately 94% being singletons. The naive CD8 fraction comprised CD45RO-negative cells positively selected for CCR7 and excluded terminally differentiated effector memory CD45RA+ cells. The CDR3 has 16 amino acids. V was pared by 3 bases and J by 3 bases, with 17 bases between. CDR1 MNHEY and CDR2 SMNVEV come from the germline V gene (reference sequence).

This clonotype was obtained from a man aged 18 to 35 in good health. Some clones in this sample may be carry-over from other donors' samples. The genes are TRBV27 and TRBJ2-5, with a tentative D call TRBD2 (6 bases). Sequenced material: naive CD8+ T cells from PBMCs. The CDR3 is CASSFGPRGGEETQYF. The CDR3 bases are TGTGCCAGCAGTTTCGGGCCCCGGGGAGGTGAAGAGACCCAGTACTTC.